A single sample gave rise to the 23 T cell receptor beta chains below, sequenced in a study of T cells in Graves' hyperthyroidism and ophthalmopathy. Regions amplified from RNA transcripts were the TCR beta CDR3 regions. Initially, a first-round RT-PCR of the TCR CDR3 employed the HTBI primer set. In TCRdb, the multiplex PCR reads were re-called with MiXCR into one record per CDR3 protein. The sample lists about 610,000 distinct CDR3 sequences, about 15% occurring once. Sequencing was done on a sample of blood. The receptors here all came from a woman in her 40s with Graves' ophthalmopathy.

The sample holds many counts of this clonotype. The V call is TRBV28, the J call TRBJ2-2, with a tentative D call TRBD2 (5 bases). The V gene lost 2 bases and the J gene lost 4 bases, with 11 bases spanning the gap. Germline CDR1 is MDHEN and CDR2 is SYDVKM. The CDR3 has 15 residues. CDR3 amino acids: CASSLRAAGTGELFF. CDR3 bases: TGTGCCAGCAGTTTAAGGGCGGCGGGCACCGGGGAGCTGTTTTTT. The full variable domain, rest sourced from reference TRBV28 and TRBJ2-2, is DVKVTQSSRYLVKRTGEKVFLECVQDMDHENMFWYRQDPGLGLRLIYFSYDVKMKEKGDIPEGYSVSREKKERFSLILESASTNQTSMYLCASSLRAAGTGELFFGEGSRLTVL.

This clonotype was observed at least ten times. V and J are TRBV28 and TRBJ1-1; D might be TRBD1 (5 bases). Per germline, CDR1 MDHEN and CDR2 SYDVKM. The CDR3 contains 14 residues. Trimming stripped 6 bases from V and 5 bases from J, with 16 bases between. DNA for the CDR3: TGTGCCAGCAGCTGGGGGACCACGGGGACTGAAGCTTTCTTT. The encoded protein is CASSWGTTGTEAFF.

This clonotype has just a few counts. The DNA of the CDR3 is TGTGCCAGTAGTATAAGGGGGACAGCCGTCGGGGGCAATCAGCCCCAGCATTTT. It specifies CASSIRGTAVGGNQPQHF. The gene calls are TRBV19 and TRBJ1-5; 7 bases match TRBD1. From germline, CDR1 is LNHDA and CDR2 SQIVND (reference sequence). V shed 2 bases and J 2 bases; nucleotides not matched to a gene: 12. This CDR3 has 18 amino acids.

This clonotype appeared many times. The chain combines TRBV28 with TRBJ1-1; D remains unclear. V gave up 4 bases and J gave up 6 bases, with 18 bases separating them. The CDR3 loop spans 15 amino acids. CDR1 is MDHEN, CDR2 SYDVKM, per germline. The chain's CDR3 is CASSSPPRGSAEAFF. As DNA, the CDR3 is TGTGCCAGCAGTTCCCCCCCTCGGGGAAGCGCTGAAGCTTTCTTT.

This clonotype was seen a handful of times. CDR3 bases: TGTGCCAGCAGCATAACGGGGACAGGGGTTCAGCCCCAGCATTTT. This codes for CASSITGTGVQPQHF. The chain combines TRBV7-2 with TRBJ1-5; 10 bases are a match to TRBD1. Germline V CDR1 and CDR2: SGHTA, FQGNSA. The V gene end was trimmed by 5 bases and the J gene end by 6 bases; junction bases not matched to a gene: 7. The CDR3 contains 15 residues.

This clonotype was detected many times. The gene calls are TRBV27 and TRBJ2-5, with D perhaps being TRBD1 or TRBD2 (6 bases each). V was trimmed by 10 bases and J by 5 bases, leaving 20 bases between them. The CDR3 is made up of 14 amino acids. Germline assignment: CDR1 MNHEY and CDR2 SMNVEV (reference sequence). The CDR3 region has the DNA TGTGCCACCCGTAACCTACGGGGGCCTGAGACCCAGTACTTC. It codes for CATRNLRGPETQYF.

This clonotype showed up many times. This chain links TRBV25-1 with TRBJ1-2; possibly TRBD1 for D (6 bases). Trimming took 6 bases from V and 5 from J, leaving 16 bases between them. From germline, CDR1 is MGHDK and CDR2 SYGVNS. The CDR3 sequence is 14 residues long. CDR3 bases: TGTGCCAGCAGGGGGGGTGGGGGCGCGTATGGCTACACCTTC. This sequence encodes CASRGGGGAYGYTF.

This rearrangement joins TRBV7-4 to TRBJ1-1; D remains ambiguous. Germline assignment: CDR1 SGHVT and CDR2 SQSDAQ. The ends were cut back, 7 bases at V and 1 base at J, with 13 bases in the middle. The CDR3 is made up of 14 amino acids. The CDR3 is CASKLHRENTEAFF. The CDR3 bases are TGTGCCAGCAAGCTACACCGTGAGAACACTGAAGCTTTCTTT. The full variable domain, completed using reference TRBV7-4 and TRBJ1-1, is GAGVSQSPRYKVAKRGRDVALRCDSISGHVTLYWYRQTLGQGSEVLTYSQSDAQRDKSGRPSGRFSAERPERSVSTLKIQRTEQGDSAVYLCASKLHRENTEAFFGQGTRLTVV.

This clonotype was recorded many times. The V and J genes are TRBV30 and TRBJ1-1; a possible D gene is TRBD1 (6 bases). The CDR3 length is 14 residues. Germline loops: CDR1 GTSNPN, CDR2 SVGIG (reference sequence). V lost 2 bases to trimming and J lost 5 bases, with 15 bases between them. The CDR3 spells CAWSKGVLETEAFF. CDR3 bases: TGTGCCTGGAGTAAGGGGGTTCTTGAGACTGAAGCTTTCTTT. Full variable domain (remainder filled in from reference TRBV30 and TRBJ1-1): SQTIHQWPATLVQPVGSPLSLECTVEGTSNPNLYWYRQAAGRGLQLLFYSVGIGQISSEVPQNLSASRPQDRQFILSSKKLLLSDSGFYLCAWSKGVLETEAFFGQGTRLTVV.

This chain joins TRBV5-1 and TRBJ2-5; D is tentatively TRBD1 or TRBD2 (6 bases each). Germline CDR1 reads SGHRS; CDR2 reads YFSETQ. The CDR3 is 15 residues long. The V end lost 0 bases, the J end lost 4 bases, and 13 bases lay between the germline ends. The DNA of the CDR3 is TGCGCCAGCAGCTTGGGTCAGGAGGGGGGAGAGACCCAGTACTTC. This codes for CASSLGQEGGETQYF.

In its sample, this clonotype was seen many times. The rearrangement uses TRBV27 and TRBJ2-7, with 9 nucleotides matching TRBD2. The trim removed 0 bases at V and 0 bases at J, leaving 3 bases unmatched. CDR3 size: 16 residues. Germline lookup yields CDR1 MNHEY and CDR2 SMNVEV (reference sequence). Here the CDR3 DNA reads TGTGCCAGCAGTTTATCCGCTAGCGGGACCTCCTACGAGCAGTACTTC. Protein sequence: CASSLSASGTSYEQYF.

There are many counts of this clonotype. The V and J genes are TRBV11-3 and TRBJ2-2; TRBD1 matches at 7 bases. This CDR3 has 15 amino acids. Germline assignment: CDR1 SGHNT and CDR2 YENEEA. Losses at the gene ends were 1 base for V and 1 base for J; bases not matched to a gene: 0. CDR3 loop: CASSLGTGNTGELFF. The DNA for the CDR3 is TGTGCCAGCAGCTTAGGGACAGGGAACACCGGGGAGCTGTTTTTT.

This clonotype was picked up many times. The chain uses TRBV4-1 and TRBJ2-5; 11 nucleotides match TRBD2. This CDR3 region has 16 residues. Looked up from germline, CDR1 is MGHRA and CDR2 is YSYEKL. The trim removed 4 bases at V and 1 base at J, leaving 5 bases unmatched. In DNA, the CDR3 is TGCGCCAGCAGCCTCGGACTAGCGGGTTCCCAAGAGACCCAGTACTTC. As protein: CASSLGLAGSQETQYF.

Many counts were recorded for this clonotype. The chain combines TRBV27 with TRBJ1-2; 11 bases line up with TRBD1. Trimming cost V 4 bases and J 5 bases; bases outside gene matches: 3. The CDR3 contains 14 residues. Germline V gene data show CDR1 as MNHEY and CDR2 as SMNVEV (reference sequence). DNA of the CDR3: TGTGCCAGCAGTTCCGGACAGGGGGCTTATGGCTACACCTTC. This codes for CASSSGQGAYGYTF.

This clonotype was seen at least ten times. The CDR3 region has the DNA TGTGCCAGCAGCTTAGGGTTGCCGATTACGAACACTGAAGCTTTCTTT. Its protein is CASSLGLPITNTEAFF. The J gene is TRBJ1-1, the V gene TRBV11-1; D remains ambiguous. The CDR3 runs 16 residues. The ends were cut back, 1 base at V and 1 base at J, with 13 bases in the middle. From germline, CDR1 is SGHAT and CDR2 FQDESV (reference sequence).

The gene calls are TRBV28 and TRBJ1-1; 8 bases line up with TRBD1. Germline assignment: CDR1 MDHEN and CDR2 SYDVKM. J was trimmed by 11 bases and V by 4 bases; bases with no gene match: 9. The CDR3 is 13 residues long. The CDR3 DNA is TGTGCCAGCAGTTCCGGACAGGGCGGAGCTGCTTTCTTT. Translated, it gives CASSSGQGGAAFF.

The sample holds many counts of this clonotype. The J gene is TRBJ1-1, the V gene TRBV6-1, with D hard to call. CDR1 is MNHNS, CDR2 SASEGT, per germline. The ends were cut back, 1 base at V and 1 base at J, with 7 bases in the middle. This CDR3 has 14 residues. The CDR3 loop reads CASSEGAENTEAFF. CDR3 nucleotides: TGTGCCAGCAGTGAAGGGGCGGAGAACACTGAAGCTTTCTTT.

The V gene is TRBV28, the J gene TRBJ2-5; unclear D gene. Germline V CDR1 and CDR2: MDHEN, SYDVKM. The CDR3 is 14 residues long. V lost 8 bases to trimming and J lost 1 base, with 14 bases between them. CDR3 protein: CASSIPLGQETQYF. The DNA for the CDR3 is TGTGCCAGCTCCATTCCTTTGGGCCAAGAGACCCAGTACTTC.

This clonotype was seen ten or more times. An end of the junction does not agree with germline; a read error may underlie this. V is TRBV13 and J is TRBJ2-7; D is ambiguous. The germline gives CDR1 PRHDT, CDR2 FYEKMQ (reference sequence). The CDR3 is made up of 11 amino acids. The CDR3 sequence: CASSRSDEQYF. The CDR3 DNA is TGTGCCAGCAGCCGCTCCGACGAGCAGTACTTC. Together with reference TRBV13 and TRBJ2-7, the CDR3 gives the full variable domain: AAGVIQSPRHLIKEKRETATLKCYPIPRHDTVYWYQQGPGQDPQFLISFYEKMQSDKGSIPDRFSAQQFSDYHSELNMSSLELGDSALYFCASSRSDEQYFGPGTRLTVT.

V usage is TRBV4-3 and J usage is TRBJ1-2; the D gene is possibly TRBD1 (5 bases). Per germline, CDR1 LGHNA and CDR2 YSLEER. V was shortened by 3 bases and J by 4 bases, with 12 bases between the two germline ends. This CDR3 has 14 residues. CDR3 protein: CASSQTVGGYGYTF. CDR3 in DNA: TGCGCCAGCAGCCAGACGGTGGGGGGCTATGGCTACACCTTC.

This clonotype was counted a few times. The V gene is TRBV24-1, the J gene TRBJ2-3; D gene unclear. V lost 3 bases, J lost 6 bases, and 3 bases lay in between. This CDR3 spans 11 amino acids. CDR1 KGHDR and CDR2 SFDVKD come from the germline V gene. The CDR3 spells CATSDRDTQYF. The CDR3 DNA is TGTGCCACCAGTGATCGTGATACGCAGTATTTT.

This chain joins TRBV6-2 or TRBV6-3 and TRBJ2-7; no clear D gene. Trimming took off 3 bases at V and 0 bases at J, with 6 bases between the two ends. The CDR3 is 13 amino acids. Germline V lookup: CDR1 MNHEY, CDR2 SVGEGT. CDR3 region: CASSYRYSYEQYF. Here the CDR3 DNA reads TGTGCCAGCAGTTATCGGTACTCCTACGAGCAGTACTTC.

This clonotype was seen at least ten times. The chain has TRBV6-2 or TRBV6-3 and TRBJ2-7; maybe TRBD1 (6 bases). V was shortened by 6 bases and J by 2 bases, with 17 bases between the two germline ends. The CDR3 extends over 15 amino acids. Germline V CDR1 and CDR2: MNHEY, SVGEGT. As DNA, the CDR3 is TGTGCCAGCAGGGAAGACAGGCCCAGGACCTACGAGCAGTACTTC. Translating gives CASREDRPRTYEQYF.